The 6 T cell receptor beta chains below come from one sample, sequenced in a study of cytomegalovirus exposure and HLA in healthy donors. PCR primers comprised 60 Vbeta and 13 Jbeta primers. The protocol was immunoSEQ multiplex PCR, while the TCRdb copy is restricted to in-frame clones and leaves out a portion. The sample shows about 130,000 clones, around two thirds of them seen only once. The sequencing sample was made of PBMCs. These receptors all come from a man younger than 35 in good health and CMV-seropositive.

The CDR3 sequence: CASSQVGASSYEQYF. The CDR3 region has the DNA TGCGCCAGCAGCCAAGTGGGAGCGAGCTCCTACGAGCAGTACTTC. The rearrangement links TRBV4-1 to TRBJ2-7, with D possibly being TRBD2 (5 bases). Germline V lookup: CDR1 MGHRA, CDR2 YSYEKL. Between the trimmed V and J ends, which lost 1 base and 0 bases, there was a span of 10 bases. This CDR3 has 15 residues.

The rearrangement joins TRBV5-4 to TRBJ2-5; 9 bases are shared with TRBD2. CDR3 length: 14 residues. Germline V gives CDR1 SGHNT, CDR2 YYREEE (reference sequence). V was pared by 3 bases and J by 5 bases, with 5 bases of the junction left unmatched. The CDR3 sequence is CASSSAGGPETQYF. CDR3 in DNA: TGTGCCAGCAGCTCCGCGGGGGGGCCGGAGACCCAGTACTTC.

This clone was observed a single time. The chain joins TRBV5-4 to TRBJ2-7; D is perhaps TRBD1 (5 bases). This CDR3 is built from 15 residues. The V gene's germline CDR1 is SGHNT and CDR2 YYREEE (reference sequence). V dropped 1 base and J dropped 6 bases, with 17 bases sitting between them. The CDR3: CASSLTQGSPLEQYF. The CDR3 DNA follows: TGTGCCAGCAGCTTGACCCAGGGTTCTCCGCTCGAGCAGTACTTC.

This clone has only one observation. This chain connects TRBV4-1 to TRBJ2-3, with 9 bases aligning to TRBD2. Germline V gives CDR1 MGHRA, CDR2 YSYEKL. The CDR3 consists of 15 residues. Trimming took 0 bases from V and 5 from J; bases not matched to a gene: 3. The CDR3 bases are TGCGCCAGCAGCCAAGATCCACTAGCGGGAGATACGCAGTATTTT. Its translation is CASSQDPLAGDTQYF.

This clone occurred once. The V and J genes are TRBV2 and TRBJ2-3; perhaps TRBD2 as D (5 bases). Trimming left V 7 bases short and J 5 bases short, with 16 bases between. From germline, CDR1 is SNHLY and CDR2 FYNNEI. The CDR3 loop spans 14 amino acids. CDR3: CASKEVVAEDTQYF. CDR3 coding DNA: TGTGCCAGCAAGGAGGTTGTAGCAGAAGATACGCAGTATTTT.

The chain combines TRBV7-9 with TRBJ1-3, with a tentative D call TRBD1 (5 bases). This CDR3 spans 15 amino acids. V lost 3 bases and J lost 0, with 9 bases in between. Germline V gene lookup returns CDR1 SEHNR and CDR2 FQNEAQ (reference sequence). CDR3 region: CASSFGTTSGNTIYF. The CDR3 region has the DNA TGTGCCAGCAGCTTCGGGACTACCTCTGGAAACACCATATATTTT.